The T cell receptor beta chain described here comes from a study of quantifying T cell responses using KT2 cells (dated by TCRdb to about 2017). Notes on the research overall: RNA was DNase-treated and reverse transcribed with TCR alpha and beta constant-region primers, mostly using SuperScript III. Under optimum conditions, the T4 ligation step was estimated to exceed 10% efficiency. To prevent over-amplification, PCR2 was performed as a SYBR Green qPCR and halted at a predetermined fluorescence threshold. The study at large found these results: This TCR sequencing study did not compare the pipeline side by side with other TCR sequencing techniques. Detection of KT2 sequences showed saturation at very high KT2 spike-in numbers. Counts of KT2 alpha and beta sequences scaled linearly with input KT2 cell number over several orders of magnitude. KT2 sequences were detected down to the lowest spike-in tested, which was about one KT2 cell per 100,000 PBMC.

Worth noting for this clonotype: The antigen this receptor binds is unknown. Base qualities are not recorded, but no much larger clone differs from it by a single base.

Library construction relied on UMI-ligation and nested PCR. A single-stranded oligonucleotide carrying the Illumina SP2 sequence and a UMI was ligated to the cDNA 3' end using T4 RNA ligase 1. PCR1 ran 4 cycles (98°C 15 s, 69°C 30 s, 72°C 40 s); the beta primer was an equimolar mix of RC1.1 and RC1.2 covering TRBC1 and TRBC2. Starting at PCR2, the TCR alpha and beta chains were handled separately, and sample indices and Illumina adaptors were added. The UMI, placed after an 8-base spacer, consisted of 12 random nucleotides arranged as two hexamers with a spacer between them. Libraries were sequenced on an Illumina MiSeq with v2 2x251 paired-end chemistry, typically 12 samples per run. To boost diversity, each sequencing library was supplemented with PhiX DNA at roughly 4.5-7%. The paper's processing steps were these. The raw reads were converted into FASTQ with bcl2fastq and then demultiplexed by dual indices with Demultiplexor. Decombinator assigned V and J genes by tag matching, allowing a single base-pair mismatch. UMIs were used by Collapsinator to correct both sequencing errors and frequency errors caused by PCR heterogeneity. CDR3Translator converted Decombinator identifiers to nucleotide sequence, translated to amino acids, and extracted CDR3 using C- and N-terminal motifs. A cluster of KT2 sequences that shared one unique molecular identifier was counted as a single distinct KT2 TCR. The raw public reads went through TCRdb reprocessing: fastp at Q25, MiXCR clone calling, in-frame beta chains kept. Here each entry gathers all rows of one CDR3 protein and keeps the most common genes and DNA. The V and J calls reflect TCRdb's pipeline rather than the authors' work. This sample is represented by 60,000 or so distinct CDR3 sequences; over 9% of them were singletons. The ten largest clones add up to roughly 9% of the sample.

Known numbers of KT2, a T cell clone whose TCR had been sequenced previously, were spiked into unfractionated PBMC to test the sensitivity and accuracy of the pipeline. A range of KT2-to-PBMC ratios was generated by mixing KT2 cells with a fixed number of PBMC. Sample: PBMCs spiked with cells of the T cell clone KT2. This TCR was sampled from a human donor.

CDR3 loop: CASSPPLWAGGPSSYNEQFF. DNA sequence: TGTGCCAGCTCACCACCCCTCTGGGCGGGGGGCCCAAGCTCCTACAATGAGCAGTTCTTC. The sequence joins TRBV18 to TRBJ2-1, with 8 junctional bases fitting TRBD2. Including cysteine and phenylalanine, the CDR3 has 20 amino acids. Only the CDR3 region is kept as DNA, spanning 60 bases read in frame from base 1. In the germline V gene, CDR1 corresponds to KGHSH and CDR2 to LQKENI. V lost 0 bases and J lost 0 bases, and the count of bases not matched to a germline gene is 13.